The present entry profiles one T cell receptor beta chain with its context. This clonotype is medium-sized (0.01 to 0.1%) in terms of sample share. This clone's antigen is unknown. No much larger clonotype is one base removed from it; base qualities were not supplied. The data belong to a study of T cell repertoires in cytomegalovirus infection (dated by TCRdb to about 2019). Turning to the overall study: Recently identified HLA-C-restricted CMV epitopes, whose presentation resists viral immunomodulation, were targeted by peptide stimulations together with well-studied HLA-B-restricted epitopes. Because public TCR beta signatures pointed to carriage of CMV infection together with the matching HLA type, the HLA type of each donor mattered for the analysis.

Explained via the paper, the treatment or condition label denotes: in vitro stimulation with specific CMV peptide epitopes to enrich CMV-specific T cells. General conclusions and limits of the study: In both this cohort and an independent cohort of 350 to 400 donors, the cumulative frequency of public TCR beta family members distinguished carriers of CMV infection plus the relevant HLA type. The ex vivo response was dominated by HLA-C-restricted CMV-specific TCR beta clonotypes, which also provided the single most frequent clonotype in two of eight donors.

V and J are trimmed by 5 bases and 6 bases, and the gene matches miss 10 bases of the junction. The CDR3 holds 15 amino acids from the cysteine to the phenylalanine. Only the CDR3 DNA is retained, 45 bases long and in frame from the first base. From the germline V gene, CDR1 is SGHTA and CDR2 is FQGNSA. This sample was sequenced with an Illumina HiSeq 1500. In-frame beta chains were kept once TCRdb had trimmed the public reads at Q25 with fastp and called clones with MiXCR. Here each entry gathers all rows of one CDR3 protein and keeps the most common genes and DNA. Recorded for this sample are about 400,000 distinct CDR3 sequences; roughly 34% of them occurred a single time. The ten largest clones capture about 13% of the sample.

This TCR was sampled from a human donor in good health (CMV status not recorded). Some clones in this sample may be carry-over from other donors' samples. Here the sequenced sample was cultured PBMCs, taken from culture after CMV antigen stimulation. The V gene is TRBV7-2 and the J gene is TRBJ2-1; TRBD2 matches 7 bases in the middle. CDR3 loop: CASSPAGARGNEQFF. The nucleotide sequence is TGTGCCAGCAGCCCCGCGGGAGCGCGAGGCAATGAGCAGTTCTTC.